This T cell receptor (beta chain) was observed in a study of cytomegalovirus exposure and HLA in healthy donors. CDR1 and CDR2 from the germline V gene are SGHTA and FQGNSA. The CDR3 extends over 15 amino acids. V lost 5 bases to trimming and J lost 1 base; unmatched junction nucleotides: 4. PCR primers comprised 60 Vbeta and 13 Jbeta primers. Method: immunoSEQ multiplex PCR; TCRdb's copy keeps in-frame clones and lacks some. The sample lists about 140,000 clones, 73% occurring once. The study, taken as a whole, reports: One variant, a missense change in DCLRE1C, was linked in a later analysis to TCR beta V- and J-gene trimming.

Concerning this clone: Its target is not known.

The sequenced sample was PBMCs. The receptor comes from a middle-aged woman in good health and CMV-seronegative. The rearrangement links TRBV7-2 to TRBJ1-1, with 10 positions matching TRBD1. Here the CDR3 DNA reads TGTGCCAGCAGCGTGGACAGGGGGGCGAACACTGAAGCTTTCTTT. Translation gives CASSVDRGANTEAFF.